This note documents a single TCR beta chain sequence. Its antigen is unknown. Generation of bulk TCR libraries relied on previously described methods and listed TCR primers. TCRdb analysed the PCR reads with MiXCR anew, one entry per CDR3 protein. The sample has approximately 500,000 distinct CDR3 sequences, about 26% seen once. Sorting was used to obtain naive CD8 T cells (CD8+CD4-CCR7+CD45RA+). The ends were cut back, 4 bases at V and 0 bases at J, with 16 bases in the middle. CDR3 size: 17 residues. Germline V CDR1 and CDR2: SEHNR, FQNEAQ (reference sequence). This record comes from a study of molecular identifiers for immune sequencing clone quantification. Study-level information: Replicate experiments took RNA from about 20,000 or 100,000 naive CD8 cells, divided it five ways and sequenced four.

Whole-study findings and limits: Spiked Jurkat TCR RNA originating from one cell could reportedly be identified amid roughly 970,000 naive cells.

Sequencing was done on a sample of naive CD8+ T cells from blood, with Jurkat cell RNA spiked in. The subset: FACS-sorted CD8+CD4-CCR7+CD45RA+ naive T cells. V gene TRBV7-9 combines with J gene TRBJ1-3, with a weak D call TRBD1 (6 bases). The clonotype comes from a human donor in good health. Some libraries in this study had Jurkat cell RNA spiked in. CDR3 sequence reads: CASSSPRGIDSGNTIYF. DNA of the CDR3: TGTGCCAGCAGCTCCCCCAGGGGAATAGACTCTGGAAACACCATATATTTT.